This T cell receptor beta chain emerged from a study of CXCR3-negative and CXCR3-positive naive CD8 T cells. Across the whole study: Summed over all libraries, TRB reads came to roughly 150 million, with about 1.5 +/- 0.3 million per library.

The CDR3 extends over 14 amino acids. The germline V gene has CDR1 MDHEN and CDR2 SYDVKM. The libraries of TRB cDNA were constructed through 5' RACE using UMI labels. For each CDR3 protein, TCRdb gives one entry from its re-call of the 5' RACE reads, without DNA. The sample has 150,000 to 160,000 distinct CDR3 sequences, and its top ten clones hold just under 0.5%. Of note for this clonotype: Its antigen is still unknown.

Study-level findings and limits: Researchers reported similar TRBV-TRBJ usage in naive CXCR3-negative and CXCR3-positive cells, though memory differed. Similar levels of surface CD5 were seen between naive subsets; TCR strength was inferred from TRB CDR3 properties. When CXCR3-positive naive cells were set against CXCR3-negative naive cells, the former had more hydrophobic TRB CDR3s.

Naive cells were sorted as CD45RO-, CCR7+, CD27+ and CD95-. The clonotype originates from a human donor in good health. Some clones in this sample may be carry-over from other donors' samples. The chain couples TRBV28 to TRBJ1-5; there is no DNA to check the TCRdb D call of TRBD1. Specimen: naive CXCR3+ CD8+ T cells from blood. Subset indicated: CD45RO-CCR7+CD27+CD95- naive CD8+ T cells expressing CXCR3 (TNR3+). The CDR3 reads CASRIQGLDQPQHF. Based on the CDR3 plus reference TRBV28 and TRBJ1-5, the full variable domain is DVKVTQSSRYLVKRTGEKVFLECVQDMDHENMFWYRQDPGLGLRLIYFSYDVKMKEKGDIPEGYSVSREKKERFSLILESASTNQTSMYLCASRIQGLDQPQHFGDGTRLSIL.